This T cell receptor (beta chain) was sequenced for a study of response to subunit inactivated influenza vaccine (dated by TCRdb to the late 2010s). In the study overall: The study used deep quantitative T cell receptor repertoire profiling to track responses to a trivalent subunit inactivated influenza vaccine. The paper as a whole reports these results and caveats: The authors proposed that each seasonal influenza vaccination may bring in only a limited number of new T cells.

From the germline V gene, CDR1 is SGHTA and CDR2 is FQGNSA. V is shortened by 1 base, J by 4 bases, and the region joining them spans 13 bases. There are 15 amino acids in the CDR3, from cysteine to phenylalanine inclusive. The retained sequence is limited to the CDR3, 45 bases, with the frame set at the first base. Library preparation used RT-PCR. The data were produced on an Illumina HiSeq 2500. TCRdb reworked the public reads: Q25 trimming with fastp, MiXCR clone assembly, productive beta chains retained. Identical CDR3 proteins give one entry, which carries the most common genes and DNA. This sample is represented by about 500,000 distinct CDR3 sequences; 10% to 15% of them were singletons. The ten largest clones add up to approximately 14% of the sample. This clonotype was recorded many times. There is no known antigen for this receptor. Qualities for individual bases were not recorded, and no much larger clone is one base off.

Sample time point, as interpreted from the label and publication: 45 days after influenza vaccine administration. This specimen consisted of PBMCs from blood, obtained about 40 days after vaccination. Here the chain combines TRBV7-2 and TRBJ1-2; TRBD1 is possibly the D segment (5 matching bases). The TCR sequence derives from a man aged 50-60 years who received an inactivated influenza vaccine. Donor details come from another sample of the same person, matched by shared clones. The CDR3 in this case is CASSLGGDRIYGYTF. The sequence in DNA is TGTGCCAGCAGCTTAGGGGGTGACAGAATCTATGGCTACACCTTC.